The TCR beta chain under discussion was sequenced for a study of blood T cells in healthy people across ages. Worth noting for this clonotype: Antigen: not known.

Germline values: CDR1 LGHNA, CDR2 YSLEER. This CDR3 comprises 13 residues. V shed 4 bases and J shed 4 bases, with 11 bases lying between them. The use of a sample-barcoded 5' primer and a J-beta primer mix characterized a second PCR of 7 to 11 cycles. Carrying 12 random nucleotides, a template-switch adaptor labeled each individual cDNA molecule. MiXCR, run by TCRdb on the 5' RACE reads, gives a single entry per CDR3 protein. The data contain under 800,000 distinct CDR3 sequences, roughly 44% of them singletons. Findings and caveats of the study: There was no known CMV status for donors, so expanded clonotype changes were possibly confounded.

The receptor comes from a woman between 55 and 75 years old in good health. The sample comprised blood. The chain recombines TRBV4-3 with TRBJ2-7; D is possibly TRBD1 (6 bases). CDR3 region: CASSRDNRYEQYF. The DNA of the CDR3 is TGCGCCAGCAGCCGGGACAACAGGTACGAGCAGTACTTC.